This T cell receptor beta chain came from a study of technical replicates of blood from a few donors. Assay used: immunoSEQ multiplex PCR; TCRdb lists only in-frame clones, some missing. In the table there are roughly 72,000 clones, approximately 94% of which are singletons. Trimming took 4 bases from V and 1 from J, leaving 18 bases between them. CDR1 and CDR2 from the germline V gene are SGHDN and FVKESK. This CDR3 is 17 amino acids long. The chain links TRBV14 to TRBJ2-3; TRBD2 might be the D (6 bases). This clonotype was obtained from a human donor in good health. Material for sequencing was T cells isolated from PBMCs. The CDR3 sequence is CASSRDRLVVGTDTQYF. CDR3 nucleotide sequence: TGTGCCAGCAGCCGCGACCGACTAGTGGTCGGCACAGATACGCAGTATTTT.